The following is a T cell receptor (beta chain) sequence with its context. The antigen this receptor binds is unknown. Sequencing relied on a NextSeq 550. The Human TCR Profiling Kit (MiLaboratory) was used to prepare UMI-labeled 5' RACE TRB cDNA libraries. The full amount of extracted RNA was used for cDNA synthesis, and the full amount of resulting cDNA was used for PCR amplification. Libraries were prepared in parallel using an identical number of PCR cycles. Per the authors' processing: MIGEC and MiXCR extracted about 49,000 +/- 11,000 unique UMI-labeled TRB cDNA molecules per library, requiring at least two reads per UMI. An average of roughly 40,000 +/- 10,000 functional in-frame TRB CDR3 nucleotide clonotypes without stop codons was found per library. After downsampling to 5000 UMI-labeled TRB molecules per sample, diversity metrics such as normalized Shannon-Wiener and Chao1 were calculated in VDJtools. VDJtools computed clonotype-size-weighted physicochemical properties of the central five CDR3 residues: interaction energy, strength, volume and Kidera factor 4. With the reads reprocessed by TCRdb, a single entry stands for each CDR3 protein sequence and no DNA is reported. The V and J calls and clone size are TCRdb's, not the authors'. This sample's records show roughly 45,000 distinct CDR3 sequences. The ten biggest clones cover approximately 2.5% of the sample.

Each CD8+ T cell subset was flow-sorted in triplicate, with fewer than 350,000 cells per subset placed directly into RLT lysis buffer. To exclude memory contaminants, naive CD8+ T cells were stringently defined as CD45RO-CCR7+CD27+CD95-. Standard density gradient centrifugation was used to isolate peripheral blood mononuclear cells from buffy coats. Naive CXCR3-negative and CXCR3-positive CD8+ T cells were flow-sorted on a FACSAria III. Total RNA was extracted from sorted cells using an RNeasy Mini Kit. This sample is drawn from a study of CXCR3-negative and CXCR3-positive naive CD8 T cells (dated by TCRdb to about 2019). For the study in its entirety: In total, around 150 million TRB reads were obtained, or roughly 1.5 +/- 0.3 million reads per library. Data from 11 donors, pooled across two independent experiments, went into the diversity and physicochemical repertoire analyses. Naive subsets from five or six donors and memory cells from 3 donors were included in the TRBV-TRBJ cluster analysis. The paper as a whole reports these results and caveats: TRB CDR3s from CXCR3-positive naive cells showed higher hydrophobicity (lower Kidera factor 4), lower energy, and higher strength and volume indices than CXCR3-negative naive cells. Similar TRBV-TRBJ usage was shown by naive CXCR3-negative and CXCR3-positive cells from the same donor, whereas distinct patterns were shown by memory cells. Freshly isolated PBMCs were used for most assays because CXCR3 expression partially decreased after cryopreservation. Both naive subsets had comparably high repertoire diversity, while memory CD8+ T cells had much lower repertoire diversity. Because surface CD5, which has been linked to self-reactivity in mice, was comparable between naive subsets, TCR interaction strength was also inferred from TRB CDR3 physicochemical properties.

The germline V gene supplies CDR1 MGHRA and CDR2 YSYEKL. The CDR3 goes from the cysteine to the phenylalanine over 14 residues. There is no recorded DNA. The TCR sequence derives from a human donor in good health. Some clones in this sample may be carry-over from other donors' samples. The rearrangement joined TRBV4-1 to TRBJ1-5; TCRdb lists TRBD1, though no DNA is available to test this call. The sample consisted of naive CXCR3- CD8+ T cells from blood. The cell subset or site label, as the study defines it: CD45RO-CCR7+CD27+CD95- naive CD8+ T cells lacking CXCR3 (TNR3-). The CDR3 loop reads CASSPGLSNQPQHF.